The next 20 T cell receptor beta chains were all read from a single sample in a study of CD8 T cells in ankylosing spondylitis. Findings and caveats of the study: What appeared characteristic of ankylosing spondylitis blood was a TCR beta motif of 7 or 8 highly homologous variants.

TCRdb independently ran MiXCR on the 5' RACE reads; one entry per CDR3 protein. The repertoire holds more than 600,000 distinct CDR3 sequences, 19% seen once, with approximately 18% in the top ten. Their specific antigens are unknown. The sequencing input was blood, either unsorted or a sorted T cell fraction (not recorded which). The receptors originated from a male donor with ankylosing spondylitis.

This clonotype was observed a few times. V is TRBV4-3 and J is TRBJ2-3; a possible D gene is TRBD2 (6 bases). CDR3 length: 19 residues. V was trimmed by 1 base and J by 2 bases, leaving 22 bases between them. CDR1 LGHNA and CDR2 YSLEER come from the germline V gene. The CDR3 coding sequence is TGCGCCAGCAGCCAAGGCCGGGACTCCGGAAAAATGTTCACAGATACGCAGTATTTT. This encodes CASSQGRDSGKMFTDTQYF.

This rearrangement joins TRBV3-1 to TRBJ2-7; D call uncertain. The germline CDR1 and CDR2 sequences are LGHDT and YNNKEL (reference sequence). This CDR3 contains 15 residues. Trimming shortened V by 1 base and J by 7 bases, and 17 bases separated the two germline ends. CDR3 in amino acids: CASSQVNSGHWEQYF. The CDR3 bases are TGTGCCAGCAGCCAAGTCAACAGTGGGCACTGGGAGCAGTACTTC.

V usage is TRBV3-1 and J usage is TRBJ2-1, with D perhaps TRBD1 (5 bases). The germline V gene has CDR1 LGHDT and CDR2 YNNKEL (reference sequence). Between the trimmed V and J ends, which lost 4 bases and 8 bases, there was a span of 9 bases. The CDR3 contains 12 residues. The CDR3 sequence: CASSPRGYEQFF. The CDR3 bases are TGTGCCAGCAGCCCTAGGGGCTATGAGCAGTTCTTC.

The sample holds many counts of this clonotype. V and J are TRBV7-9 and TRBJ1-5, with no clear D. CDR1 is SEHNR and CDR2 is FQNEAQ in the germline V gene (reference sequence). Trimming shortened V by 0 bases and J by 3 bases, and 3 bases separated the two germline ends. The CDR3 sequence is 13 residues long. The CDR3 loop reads CASSLAPNQPQHF. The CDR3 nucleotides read TGTGCCAGCAGCTTAGCCCCCAATCAGCCCCAGCATTTT.

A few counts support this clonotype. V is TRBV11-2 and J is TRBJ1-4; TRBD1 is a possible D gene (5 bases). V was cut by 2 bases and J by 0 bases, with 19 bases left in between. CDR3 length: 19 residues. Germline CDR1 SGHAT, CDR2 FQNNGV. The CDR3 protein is CASSLWGPVLGATNEKLFF. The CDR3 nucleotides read TGTGCCAGCAGCTTATGGGGTCCGGTGTTGGGGGCAACTAATGAAAAACTGTTTTTT.

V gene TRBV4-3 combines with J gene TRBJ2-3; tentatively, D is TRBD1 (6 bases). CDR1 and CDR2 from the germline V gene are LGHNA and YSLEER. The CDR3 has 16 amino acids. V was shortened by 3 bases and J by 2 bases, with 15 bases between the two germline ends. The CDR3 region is CASSQGALDPTDTQYF. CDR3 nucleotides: TGCGCCAGCAGCCAGGGGGCTCTAGACCCCACAGATACGCAGTATTTT.

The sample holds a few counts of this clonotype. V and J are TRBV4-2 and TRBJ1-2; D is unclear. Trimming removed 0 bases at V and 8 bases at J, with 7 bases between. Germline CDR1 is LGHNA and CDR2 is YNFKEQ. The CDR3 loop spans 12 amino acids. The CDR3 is CASSQEHEGYTF. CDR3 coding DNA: TGTGCCAGCAGCCAAGAACACGAAGGCTACACCTTC.

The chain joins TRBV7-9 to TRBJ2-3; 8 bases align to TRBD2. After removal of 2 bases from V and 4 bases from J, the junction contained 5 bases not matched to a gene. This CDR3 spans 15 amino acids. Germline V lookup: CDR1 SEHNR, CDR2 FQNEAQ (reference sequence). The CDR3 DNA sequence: TGTGCCAGCAGCTTAATCGGCGGGGGGTCAGATACGCAGTATTTT. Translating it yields CASSLIGGGSDTQYF.

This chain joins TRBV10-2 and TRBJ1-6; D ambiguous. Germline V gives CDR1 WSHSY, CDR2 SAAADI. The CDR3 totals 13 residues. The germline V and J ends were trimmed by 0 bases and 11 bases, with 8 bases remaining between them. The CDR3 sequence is CASSESRWAPLHF. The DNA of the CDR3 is TGCGCCAGCAGTGAGTCGAGATGGGCACCCCTCCACTTT.

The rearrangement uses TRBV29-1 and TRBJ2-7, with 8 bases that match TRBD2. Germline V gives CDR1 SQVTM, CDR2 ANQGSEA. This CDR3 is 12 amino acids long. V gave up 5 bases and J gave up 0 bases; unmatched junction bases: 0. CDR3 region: CSVRGGSYEQYF. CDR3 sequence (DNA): TGCAGCGTTCGGGGGGGCTCCTACGAGCAGTACTTC.

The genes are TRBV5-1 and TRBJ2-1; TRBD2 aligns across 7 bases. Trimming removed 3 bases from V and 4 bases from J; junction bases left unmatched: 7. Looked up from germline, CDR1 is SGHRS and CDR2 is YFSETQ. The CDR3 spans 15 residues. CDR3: CASSSVRESYNEQFF. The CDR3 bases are TGCGCCAGCAGCTCAGTGCGGGAGAGTTACAATGAGCAGTTCTTC.

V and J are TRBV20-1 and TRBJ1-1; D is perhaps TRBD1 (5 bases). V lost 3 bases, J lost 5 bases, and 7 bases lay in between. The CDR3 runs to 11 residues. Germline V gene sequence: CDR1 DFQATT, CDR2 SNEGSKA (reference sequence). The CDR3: CSARGPTEAFF. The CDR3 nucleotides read TGCAGTGCTAGGGGACCGACTGAAGCTTTCTTT.

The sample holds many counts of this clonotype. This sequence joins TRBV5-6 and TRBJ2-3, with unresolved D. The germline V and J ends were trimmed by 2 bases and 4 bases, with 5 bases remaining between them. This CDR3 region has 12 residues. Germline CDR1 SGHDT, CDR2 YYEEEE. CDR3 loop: CASSLLPDTQYF. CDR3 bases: TGTGCCAGCAGCTTACTTCCAGATACGCAGTATTTT.

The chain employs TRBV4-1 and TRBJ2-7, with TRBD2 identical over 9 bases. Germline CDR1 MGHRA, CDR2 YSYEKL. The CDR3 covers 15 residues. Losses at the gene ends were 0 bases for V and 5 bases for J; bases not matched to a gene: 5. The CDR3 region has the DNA TGCGCCAGCAGCCAAGACGCGGGAGGGTCCGACGAGCAGTACTTC. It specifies CASSQDAGGSDEQYF.

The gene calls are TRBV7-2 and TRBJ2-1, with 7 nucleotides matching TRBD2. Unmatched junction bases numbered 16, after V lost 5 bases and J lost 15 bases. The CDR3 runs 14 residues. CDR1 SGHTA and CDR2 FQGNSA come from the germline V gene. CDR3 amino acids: CASSPNAGEPPRFF. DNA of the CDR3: TGTGCCAGCAGCCCAAATGCGGGAGAGCCCCCTAGGTTCTTC.

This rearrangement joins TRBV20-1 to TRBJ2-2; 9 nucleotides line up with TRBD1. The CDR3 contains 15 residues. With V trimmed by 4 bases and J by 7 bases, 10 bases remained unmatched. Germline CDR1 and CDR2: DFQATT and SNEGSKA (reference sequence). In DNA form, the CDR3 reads TGCAGTGCTAAGCGATACAGGGGGCAGGACGGGGAGCTGTTTTTT. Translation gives CSAKRYRGQDGELFF.

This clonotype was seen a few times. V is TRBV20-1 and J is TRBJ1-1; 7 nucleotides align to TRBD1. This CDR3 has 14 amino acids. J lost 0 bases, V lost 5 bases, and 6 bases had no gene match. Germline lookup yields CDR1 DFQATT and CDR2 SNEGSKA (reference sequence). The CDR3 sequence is CSAHDRELNTEAFF. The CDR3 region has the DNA TGCAGTGCTCACGACAGGGAACTGAACACTGAAGCTTTCTTT.

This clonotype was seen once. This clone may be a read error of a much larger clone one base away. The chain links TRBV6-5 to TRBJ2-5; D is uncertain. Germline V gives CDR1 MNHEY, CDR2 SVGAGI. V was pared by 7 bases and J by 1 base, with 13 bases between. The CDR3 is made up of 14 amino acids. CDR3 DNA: TGTGCCAGCAATTCTTCCGGCAGCCAAGAGACCCAGTACTTC. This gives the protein CASNSSGSQETQYF.

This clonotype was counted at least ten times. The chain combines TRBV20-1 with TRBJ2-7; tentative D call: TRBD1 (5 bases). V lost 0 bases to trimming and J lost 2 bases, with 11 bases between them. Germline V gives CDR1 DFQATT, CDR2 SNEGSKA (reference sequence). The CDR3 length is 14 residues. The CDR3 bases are TGCAGTGCTAGAGATTTAGGACAAACCTACGAGCAGTACTTC. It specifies CSARDLGQTYEQYF.

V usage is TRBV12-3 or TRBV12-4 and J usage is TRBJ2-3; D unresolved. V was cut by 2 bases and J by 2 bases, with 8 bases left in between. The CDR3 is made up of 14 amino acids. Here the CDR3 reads CASSLRPNTDTQYF. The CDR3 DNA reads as TGTGCCAGCAGTTTAAGACCGAACACAGATACGCAGTATTTT.